The source of this T cell receptor (beta chain) is a study of control samples from healthy donors and cancer patients. CDR3 length: 15 residues. Trimming removed 3 bases from V and 1 base from J; junction bases left unmatched: 2. Germline-derived CDR1 and CDR2 are MRHNA and SNTAGT. A few counts support this clone. Produced via immunoSEQ multiplex PCR; TCRdb's table is partial and in-frame only. The table has about 49,000 clones, 70% to 90% seen once. The chain couples TRBV6-4 to TRBJ1-1; TRBD1 aligns across 10 bases. This TCR was sampled from a woman aged 50 to 60 with lung cancer. Sequenced material: PBMCs. The CDR3 bases are TGTGCCAGCAGTGAGAGGACAGGGGGGAACACTGAAGCTTTCTTT. Translated: CASSERTGGNTEAFF.